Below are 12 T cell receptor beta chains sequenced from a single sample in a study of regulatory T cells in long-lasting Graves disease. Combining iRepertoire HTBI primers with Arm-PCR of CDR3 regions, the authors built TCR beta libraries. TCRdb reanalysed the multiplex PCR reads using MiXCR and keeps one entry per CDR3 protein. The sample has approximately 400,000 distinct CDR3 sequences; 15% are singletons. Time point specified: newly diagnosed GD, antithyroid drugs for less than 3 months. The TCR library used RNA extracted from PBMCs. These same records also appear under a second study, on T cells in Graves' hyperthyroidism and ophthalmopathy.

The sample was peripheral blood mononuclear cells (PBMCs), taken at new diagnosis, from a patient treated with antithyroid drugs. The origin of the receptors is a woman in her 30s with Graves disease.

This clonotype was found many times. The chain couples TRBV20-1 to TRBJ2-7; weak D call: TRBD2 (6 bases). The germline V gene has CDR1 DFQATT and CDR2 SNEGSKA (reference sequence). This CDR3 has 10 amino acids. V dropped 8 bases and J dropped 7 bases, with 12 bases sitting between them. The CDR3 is CSPIAGEQYF. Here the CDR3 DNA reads TGCAGTCCCATCGCGGGGGAGCAGTACTTC.

Here the CDR3 DNA reads TGTGCCAGCAGTTTTGTGGATGGTGAGCAGTTCTTC. Translating gives CASSFVDGEQFF. The chain recombines TRBV28 with TRBJ2-1; no clear D gene. The germline V and J ends were trimmed by 3 bases and 9 bases, with 9 bases remaining between them. The CDR3 runs to 12 residues. Looked up from germline, CDR1 is MDHEN and CDR2 is SYDVKM.

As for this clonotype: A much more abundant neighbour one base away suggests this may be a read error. CDR3: CSARGGNGVQETQYF. The CDR3 DNA reads as TGCAGTGCTAGAGGAGGAAACGGGGTCCAAGAGACCCAGTACTTC. This rearrangement joins TRBV20-1 to TRBJ2-5; a possible D gene is TRBD2 (5 bases). CDR1 is DFQATT and CDR2 is SNEGSKA in the germline V gene (reference sequence). The CDR3 has 15 amino acids. V lost 1 base, J lost 1 base, and 13 bases lay in between.

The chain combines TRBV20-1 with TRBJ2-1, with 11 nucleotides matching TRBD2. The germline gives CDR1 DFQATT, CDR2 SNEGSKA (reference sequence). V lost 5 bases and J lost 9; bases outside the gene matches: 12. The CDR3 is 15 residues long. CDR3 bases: TGCAGTGCTCCATTGGGGACTAGCGGACTAATTGAGCAGTTCTTC. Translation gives CSAPLGTSGLIEQFF.

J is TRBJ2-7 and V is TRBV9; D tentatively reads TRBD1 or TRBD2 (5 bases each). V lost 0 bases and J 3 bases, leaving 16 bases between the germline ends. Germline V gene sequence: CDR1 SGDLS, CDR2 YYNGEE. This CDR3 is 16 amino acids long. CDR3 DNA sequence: TGTGCCAGCAGCGTAGCCCCAGGAGGTCAGGGCTACGAGCAGTACTTC. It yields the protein CASSVAPGGQGYEQYF.

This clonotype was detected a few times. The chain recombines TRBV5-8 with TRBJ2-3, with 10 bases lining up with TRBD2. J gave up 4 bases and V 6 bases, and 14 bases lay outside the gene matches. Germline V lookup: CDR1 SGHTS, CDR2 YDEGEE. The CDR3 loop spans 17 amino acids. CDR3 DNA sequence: TGTGCCAGCACCCGAGGTCGCGGGACTAGCGACGCAGATACGCAGTATTTT. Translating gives CASTRGRGTSDADTQYF.

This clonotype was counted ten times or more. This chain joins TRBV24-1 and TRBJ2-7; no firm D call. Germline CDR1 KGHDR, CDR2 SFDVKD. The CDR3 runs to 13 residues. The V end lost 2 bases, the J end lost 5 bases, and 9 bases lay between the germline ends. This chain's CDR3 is CATSDWYQDEQYF. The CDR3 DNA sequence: TGTGCCACCAGTGATTGGTACCAGGACGAGCAGTACTTC.

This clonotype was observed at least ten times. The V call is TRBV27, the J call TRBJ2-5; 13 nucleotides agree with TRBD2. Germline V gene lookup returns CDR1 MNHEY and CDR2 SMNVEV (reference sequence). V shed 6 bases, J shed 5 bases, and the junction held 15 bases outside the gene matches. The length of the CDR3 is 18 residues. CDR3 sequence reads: CASRPYRGLAGVGETQYF. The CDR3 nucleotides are TGTGCCAGCAGGCCCTATAGAGGACTAGCGGGAGTCGGGGAGACCCAGTACTTC.

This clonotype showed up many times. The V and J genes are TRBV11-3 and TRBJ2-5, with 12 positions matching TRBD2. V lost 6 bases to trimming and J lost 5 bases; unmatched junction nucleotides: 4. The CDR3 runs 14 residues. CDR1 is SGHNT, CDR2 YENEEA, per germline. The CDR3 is CASRVTSGSETQYF. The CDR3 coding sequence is TGTGCCAGCAGAGTGACTAGCGGGAGTGAGACCCAGTACTTC.

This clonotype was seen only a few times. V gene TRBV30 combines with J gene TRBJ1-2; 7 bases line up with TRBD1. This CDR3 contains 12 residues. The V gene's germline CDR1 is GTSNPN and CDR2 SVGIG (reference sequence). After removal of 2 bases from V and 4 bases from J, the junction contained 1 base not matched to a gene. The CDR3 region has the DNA TGTGCCTGGAGTACAGGGGTCTATGGCTACACCTTC. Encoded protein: CAWSTGVYGYTF.

Written as DNA, the CDR3 is TGCAGTGCTAGACGGGGAGCTTCGAGCTCCTACAATGAGCAGTTCTTC. Translation: CSARRGASSSYNEQFF. The chain employs TRBV20-1 and TRBJ2-1; tentatively, D is TRBD2 (5 bases). V was clipped by 2 bases and J by 0 bases, with 14 bases between them. The CDR3 is 16 amino acids. Germline V gives CDR1 DFQATT, CDR2 SNEGSKA (reference sequence).

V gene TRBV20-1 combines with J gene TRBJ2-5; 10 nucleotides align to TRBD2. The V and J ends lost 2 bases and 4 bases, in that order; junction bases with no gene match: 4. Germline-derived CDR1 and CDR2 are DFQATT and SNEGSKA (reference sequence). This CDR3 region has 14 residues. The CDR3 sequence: CSARWGLASETQYF. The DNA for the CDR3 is TGCAGTGCTAGATGGGGACTAGCGTCAGAGACCCAGTACTTC.